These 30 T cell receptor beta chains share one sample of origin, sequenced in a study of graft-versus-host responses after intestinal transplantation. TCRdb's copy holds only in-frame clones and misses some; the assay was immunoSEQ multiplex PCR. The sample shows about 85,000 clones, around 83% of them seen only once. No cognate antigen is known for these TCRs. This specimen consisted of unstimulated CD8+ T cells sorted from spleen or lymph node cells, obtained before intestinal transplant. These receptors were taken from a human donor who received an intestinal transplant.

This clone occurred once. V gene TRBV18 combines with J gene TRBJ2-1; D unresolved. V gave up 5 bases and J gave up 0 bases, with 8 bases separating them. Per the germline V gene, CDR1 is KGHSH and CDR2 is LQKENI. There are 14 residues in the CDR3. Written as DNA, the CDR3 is TGTGCCAGCTCAGGTTTCAGCTCCTACAATGAGCAGTTCTTC. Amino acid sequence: CASSGFSSYNEQFF.

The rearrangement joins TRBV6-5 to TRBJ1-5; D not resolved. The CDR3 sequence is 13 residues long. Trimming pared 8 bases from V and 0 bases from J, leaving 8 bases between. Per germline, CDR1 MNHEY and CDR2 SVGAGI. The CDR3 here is CASEASSNQPQHF. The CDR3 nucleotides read TGTGCCAGCGAAGCCTCTAGCAATCAGCCCCAGCATTTT.

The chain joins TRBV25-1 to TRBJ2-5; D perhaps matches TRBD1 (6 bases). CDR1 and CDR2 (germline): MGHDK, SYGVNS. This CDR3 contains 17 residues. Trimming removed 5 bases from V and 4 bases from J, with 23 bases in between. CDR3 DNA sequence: TGTGCCAGCAGTCAGGGGCTCGAGACGTTCCTGCGAGAGACCCAGTACTTC. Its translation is CASSQGLETFLRETQYF.

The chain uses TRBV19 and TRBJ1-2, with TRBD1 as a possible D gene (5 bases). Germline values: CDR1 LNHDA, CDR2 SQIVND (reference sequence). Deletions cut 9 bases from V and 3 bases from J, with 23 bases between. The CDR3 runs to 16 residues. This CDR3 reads CARINGGERDYYGYTF. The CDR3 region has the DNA TGTGCCAGAATCAATGGAGGGGAACGAGATTACTATGGCTACACCTTC.

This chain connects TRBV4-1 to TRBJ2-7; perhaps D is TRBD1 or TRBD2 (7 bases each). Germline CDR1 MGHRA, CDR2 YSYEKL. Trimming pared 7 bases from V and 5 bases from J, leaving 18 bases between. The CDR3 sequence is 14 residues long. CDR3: CASKSGGGPDEQYF. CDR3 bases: TGCGCCAGCAAATCAGGGGGGGGGCCCGACGAGCAGTACTTC.

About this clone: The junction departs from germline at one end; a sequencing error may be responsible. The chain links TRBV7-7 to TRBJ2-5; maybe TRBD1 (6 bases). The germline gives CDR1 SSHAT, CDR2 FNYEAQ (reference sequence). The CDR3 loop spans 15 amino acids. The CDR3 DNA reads TGTGCTAGCAGCCGTACGTCAGGGGACGGGGAGACCCAGTACTTC. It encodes CASSRTSGDGETQYF.

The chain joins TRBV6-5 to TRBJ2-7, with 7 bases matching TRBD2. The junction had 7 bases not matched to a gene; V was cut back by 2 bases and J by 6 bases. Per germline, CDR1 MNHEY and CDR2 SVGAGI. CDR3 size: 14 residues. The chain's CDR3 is CASSYDAGASEQYF. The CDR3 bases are TGTGCCAGCAGTTACGACGCGGGAGCGAGCGAGCAGTACTTC.

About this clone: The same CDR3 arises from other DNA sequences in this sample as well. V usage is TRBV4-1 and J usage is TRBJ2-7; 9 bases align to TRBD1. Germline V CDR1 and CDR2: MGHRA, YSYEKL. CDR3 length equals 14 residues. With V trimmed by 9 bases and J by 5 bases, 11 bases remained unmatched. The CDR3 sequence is CASSAGTGIDEQYF. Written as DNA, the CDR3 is TGCGCCAGTAGCGCCGGGACAGGGATAGACGAGCAGTACTTC.

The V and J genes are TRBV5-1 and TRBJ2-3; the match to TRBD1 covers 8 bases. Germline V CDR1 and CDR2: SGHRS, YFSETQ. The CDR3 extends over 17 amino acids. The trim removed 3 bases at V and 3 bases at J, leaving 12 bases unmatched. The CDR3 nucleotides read TGCGCCAGCAGCTCCCCAAGGGGACAGGCGGCGACAGATACGCAGTATTTT. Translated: CASSSPRGQAATDTQYF.

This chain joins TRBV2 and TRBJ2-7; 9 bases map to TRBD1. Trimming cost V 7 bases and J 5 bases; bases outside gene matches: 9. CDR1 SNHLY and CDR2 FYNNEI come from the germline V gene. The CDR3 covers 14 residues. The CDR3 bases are TGTGCCAGCAACCTGGGACAGGGAAAAAACGAGCAGTACTTC. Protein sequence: CASNLGQGKNEQYF.

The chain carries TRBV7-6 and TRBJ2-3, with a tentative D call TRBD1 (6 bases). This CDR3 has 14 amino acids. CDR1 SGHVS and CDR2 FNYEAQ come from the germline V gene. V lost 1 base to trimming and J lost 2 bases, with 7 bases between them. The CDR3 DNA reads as TGTGCCAGCAGCTTAGACAGGGTCACAGATACGCAGTATTTT. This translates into CASSLDRVTDTQYF.

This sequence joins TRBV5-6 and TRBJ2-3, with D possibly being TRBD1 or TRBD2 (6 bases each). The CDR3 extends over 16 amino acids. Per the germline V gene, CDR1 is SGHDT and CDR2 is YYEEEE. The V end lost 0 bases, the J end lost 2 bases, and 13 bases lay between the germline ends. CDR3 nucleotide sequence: TGTGCCAGCAGCTTGGTGGGGGGCCGTTACACAGATACGCAGTATTTT. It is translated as CASSLVGGRYTDTQYF.

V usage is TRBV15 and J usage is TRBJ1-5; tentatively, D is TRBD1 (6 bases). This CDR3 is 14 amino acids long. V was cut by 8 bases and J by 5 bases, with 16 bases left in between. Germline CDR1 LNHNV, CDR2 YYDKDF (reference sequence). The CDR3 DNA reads TGTGCCACCGAAGAAGAACAGGGTTATCAGCCCCAGCATTTT. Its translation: CATEEEQGYQPQHF.

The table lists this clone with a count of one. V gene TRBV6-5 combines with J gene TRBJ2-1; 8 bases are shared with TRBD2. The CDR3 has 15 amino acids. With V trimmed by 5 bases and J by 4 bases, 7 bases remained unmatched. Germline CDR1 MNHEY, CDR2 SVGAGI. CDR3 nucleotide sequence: TGTGCCAGCAGTGCCCAAAAGCGGGGGTACAATGAGCAGTTCTTC. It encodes CASSAQKRGYNEQFF.

The CDR3 bases are TGTGCCAGCAGTTACTACTTTAACTATGGCTACACCTTC. Protein: CASSYYFNYGYTF. The gene calls are TRBV27 and TRBJ1-2; no definite D call. With 4 bases removed from V and 1 base from J, the gap between germline ends came to 7 bases. This CDR3 is 13 amino acids long. The germline CDR1 and CDR2 sequences are MNHEY and SMNVEV (reference sequence).

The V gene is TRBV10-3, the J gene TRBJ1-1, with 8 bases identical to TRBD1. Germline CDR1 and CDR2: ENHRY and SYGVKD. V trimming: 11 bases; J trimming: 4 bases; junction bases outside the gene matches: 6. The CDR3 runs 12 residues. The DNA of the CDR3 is TGTGCCGGGGGAGACAGGGGCACTGAAGCTTTCTTT. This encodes CAGGDRGTEAFF.

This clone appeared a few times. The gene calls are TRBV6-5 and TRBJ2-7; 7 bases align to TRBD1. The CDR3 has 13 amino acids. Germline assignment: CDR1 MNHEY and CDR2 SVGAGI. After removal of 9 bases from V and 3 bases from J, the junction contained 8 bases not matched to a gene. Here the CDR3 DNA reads TGTGCCAGTCACGAGGGGGCTGGCTACGAGCAGTACTTC. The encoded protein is CASHEGAGYEQYF.

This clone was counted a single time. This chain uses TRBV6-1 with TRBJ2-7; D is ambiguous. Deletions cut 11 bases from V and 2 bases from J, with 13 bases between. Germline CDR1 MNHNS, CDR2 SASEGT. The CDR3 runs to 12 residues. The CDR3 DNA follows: TGTGCCGTTCTCTTATGGGCCTACGAGCAGTACTTC. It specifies CAVLLWAYEQYF.

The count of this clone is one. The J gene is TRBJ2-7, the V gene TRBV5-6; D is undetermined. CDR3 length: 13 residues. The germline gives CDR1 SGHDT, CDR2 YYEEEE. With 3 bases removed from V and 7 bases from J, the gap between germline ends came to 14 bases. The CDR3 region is CASSSWGIGEQYF. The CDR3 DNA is TGTGCCAGCAGCTCTTGGGGAATCGGGGAGCAGTACTTC.

CDR3 DNA sequence: TGTGCCAGCAGTGAATCCCATGAAGCTTTCTTT. Its protein product is CASSESHEAFF. The V and J genes are TRBV6-5 and TRBJ1-1, with D uncertain. CDR1 and CDR2 (germline): MNHEY, SVGAGI. V was clipped by 5 bases and J by 7 bases, with 8 bases between them. This CDR3 has 11 residues.

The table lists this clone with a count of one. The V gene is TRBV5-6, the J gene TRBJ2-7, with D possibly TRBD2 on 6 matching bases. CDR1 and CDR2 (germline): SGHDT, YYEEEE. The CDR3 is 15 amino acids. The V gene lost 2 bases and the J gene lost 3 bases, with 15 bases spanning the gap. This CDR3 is CASSFPPEGYYEQYF. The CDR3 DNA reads TGTGCCAGCAGCTTCCCACCGGAGGGGTACTACGAGCAGTACTTC.

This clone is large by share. The CDR3 reads CASSLAGNTGELFF. The CDR3 DNA reads TGTGCCAGCAGCTTAGCGGGAAACACCGGGGAGCTGTTTTTT. The chain uses TRBV7-8 and TRBJ2-2; D is unresolved. Germline V gene lookup returns CDR1 SGHVS and CDR2 FQNEAQ. The CDR3 runs 14 residues. V lost 0 bases and J 2 bases, leaving 4 bases between the germline ends.

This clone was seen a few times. The CDR3 DNA sequence: TGTGCCAGCAGCGACCCCCTCTACGAGCAGTACTTC. Its translation: CASSDPLYEQYF. The rearrangement joins TRBV9 to TRBJ2-7; D gene ambiguous. The CDR3 is made up of 12 amino acids. The germline V gene has CDR1 SGDLS and CDR2 YYNGEE. V was trimmed by 3 bases and J by 3 bases, leaving 7 bases between them.

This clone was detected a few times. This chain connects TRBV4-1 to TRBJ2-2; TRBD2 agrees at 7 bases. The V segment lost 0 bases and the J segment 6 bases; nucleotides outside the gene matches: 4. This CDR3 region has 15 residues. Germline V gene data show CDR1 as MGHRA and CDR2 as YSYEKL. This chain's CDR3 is CASSQDPGGSGELFF. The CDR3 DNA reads TGCGCCAGCAGCCAAGACCCGGGAGGCTCCGGGGAGCTGTTTTTT.

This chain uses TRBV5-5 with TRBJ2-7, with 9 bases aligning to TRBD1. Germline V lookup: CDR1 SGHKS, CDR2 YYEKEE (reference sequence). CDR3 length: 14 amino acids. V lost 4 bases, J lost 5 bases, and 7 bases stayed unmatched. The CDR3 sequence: CASSAGQGSDEQYF. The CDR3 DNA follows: TGTGCCAGCAGCGCAGGACAGGGGAGCGACGAGCAGTACTTC.

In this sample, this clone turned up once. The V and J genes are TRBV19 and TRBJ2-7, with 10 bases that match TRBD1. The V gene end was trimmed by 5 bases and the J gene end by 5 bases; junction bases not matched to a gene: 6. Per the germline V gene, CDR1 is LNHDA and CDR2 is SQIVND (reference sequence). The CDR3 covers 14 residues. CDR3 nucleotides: TGTGCCAGTAGTTTCCGGGACAGGGGCCACGAGCAGTACTTC. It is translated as CASSFRDRGHEQYF.

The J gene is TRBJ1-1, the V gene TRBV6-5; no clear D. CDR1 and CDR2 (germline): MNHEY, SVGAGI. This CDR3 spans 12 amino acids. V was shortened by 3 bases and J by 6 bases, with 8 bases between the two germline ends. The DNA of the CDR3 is TGTGCCAGCAGTTATGCTGGGGCTGAAGCTTTCTTT. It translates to CASSYAGAEAFF.

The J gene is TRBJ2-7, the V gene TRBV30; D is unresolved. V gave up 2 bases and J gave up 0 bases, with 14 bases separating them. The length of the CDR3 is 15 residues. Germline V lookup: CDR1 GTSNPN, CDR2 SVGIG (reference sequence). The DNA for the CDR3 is TGTGCCTGGAGTACCCCCCCCAGGAGCTCCTACGAGCAGTACTTC. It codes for CAWSTPPRSSYEQYF.

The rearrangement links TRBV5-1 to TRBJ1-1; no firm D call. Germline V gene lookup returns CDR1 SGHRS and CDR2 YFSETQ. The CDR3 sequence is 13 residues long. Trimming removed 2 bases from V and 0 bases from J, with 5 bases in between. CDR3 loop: CASSFGLNTEAFF. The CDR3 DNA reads TGCGCCAGCAGCTTTGGCCTGAACACTGAAGCTTTCTTT.

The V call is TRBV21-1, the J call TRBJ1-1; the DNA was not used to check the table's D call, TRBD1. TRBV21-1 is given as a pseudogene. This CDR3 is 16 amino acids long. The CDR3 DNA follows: TGTGCCAGCAGCAAAGCGGGGACAGGTCAGAACACTGAAGCTTTCTTT. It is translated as CASSKAGTGQNTEAFF.